This T cell receptor beta chain comes out of a study of T cells after yellow fever vaccination. The germline gives CDR1 LGHDT, CDR2 YNNKEL (reference sequence). With 4 bases removed from V and 0 bases from J, the gap between germline ends came to 16 bases. The CDR3 has 17 amino acids. One entry per CDR3 protein results from TCRdb running MiXCR on the 5' RACE reads. Among about 340,000 distinct CDR3 sequences listed, approximately 12% were seen once. This TCR was recovered from a man between 18 and 29 years old who received the YFV17D yellow fever vaccine. This specimen was CD4+ T cells sorted from PBMCs, taken 15 days after the yellow fever booster vaccination. The chain has TRBV3-1 and TRBJ2-1; perhaps TRBD1 as D (6 bases). As DNA, the CDR3 is TGTGCCAGCAGCCTTCTGGTGGGGGCCAGCTCCTACAATGAGCAGTTCTTC. This sequence encodes CASSLLVGASSYNEQFF.